This T cell receptor (beta chain) was recorded in a study of blood T cell repertoires in COVID-19. Study in general: Samples taken during acute and convalescent COVID-19 were collected in the United States, Italy and Spain. From T cells, B-cell-depleted T cells, or PBMCs came the material, which was cDNA or gDNA.

As handled by the study authors: Reference gene primer amplification yielded estimated nucleated cell counts. Profiling relied on immunoSEQ multiplex PCR, and the TCRdb table lists in-frame clones only, not all of them. That table supplies the V and J calls and clone size; D and trimming were determined from the DNA. The sample lists some 150,000 clones, roughly nine tenths occurring once. Trimming cost V 4 bases and J 2 bases; bases outside gene matches: 3. The germline CDR1 and CDR2 sequences are LGHNA and YNFKEQ. The CDR3 totals 15 residues. The source is a human donor in a cohort sampled during active COVID-19. The J gene is TRBJ2-5, the V gene TRBV4-2; TRBD2 matches 11 bases. Sequencing was performed on peripheral blood. The CDR3 spells CASSPTSGDQETQYF. The CDR3, as DNA: TGTGCCAGCAGCCCGACTAGCGGGGATCAAGAGACCCAGTACTTC.